The source of this T cell receptor (beta chain) is a study of shared clonotypes between healthy human individuals. About the research overall: Per donor, CD8 memory used one plate, CD8 naive used two, CD4 memory used three and CD4 naive used three. Study-wide results and caveats: The study generally estimated greater richness for naive than memory subsets. The sharing of around 5% of naive CD4 clonotypes was seen across several donors.

The germline CDR1 and CDR2 sequences are MDHEN and SYDVKM. Trimming stripped 2 bases from V and 0 bases from J, with 5 bases between. The CDR3 has 13 amino acids. As for this clone: The antigen is unknown.

Several immunoSEQ plates held equal portions of the genomic DNA taken from each subset. Sequencing was performed with immunoSEQ multiplex PCR; in TCRdb, only in-frame clones are kept and a portion is missing. The sample carries around 88,000 clones, almost 70% recorded once. The TCR sequence derives from a man in his thirties or forties in good health. The V call is TRBV28, the J call TRBJ2-7; D gene ambiguous. Sequenced material: memory CD8+ T cells sorted from blood. The subset is: CD45RO+ cells pooled with CCR7-negative TemRA cells. This CDR3 reads CASSLASSYEQYF. The CDR3 nucleotides are TGTGCCAGCAGTTTAGCCAGCTCCTACGAGCAGTACTTC.